The rows below give T cell receptor beta chains drawn from one sample of a study of blood T cell repertoires in COVID-19. Generated by immunoSEQ multiplex PCR, the TCRdb table keeps only in-frame clones and is missing some. The sample gives fewer than 350,000 clones, roughly 90% of which show up once; under 1.2% is in the top ten. Sequencing input: PBMCs or T cells enriched from blood (not recorded which). All receptors come from a woman aged 30 to 39 who had been exposed to COVID-19. Each CDR3 is given with its conserved first and last residue. A D gene is named only where the DNA matches it firmly. Some rows mark clone size as missing; the rest say once, few, many or name a class of expanded clone.

d_call	clone_size	v_call	j_call	cdr3_length	cdr3_aa	cdr3_nt
NA	NA	TRBV3-1/TRBV3-2	TRBJ2-2	16	CASSPWGRTNTGELFF	TGTGCCAGCAGCCCATGGGGGCGAACGAACACCGGGGAGCTGTTTTTT
NA	once	TRBV11-3	TRBJ1-2	14	CASSSGVSLYGYTF	TGTGCCAGCAGCTCGGGGGTTTCCCTCTATGGCTACACCTTC
NA	NA	TRBV7-3	TRBJ2-1	17	CASSFRARQGQNNEQFF	TGTGCCAGCAGCTTTCGCGCCCGGCAGGGCCAGAACAATGAGCAGTTCTTC
TRBD1	NA	TRBV7-3	TRBJ1-6	16	CASSALGTGVNSPLHF	TGTGCCAGCAGCGCCCTCGGGACAGGGGTAAATTCACCCCTCCACTTT
TRBD2	once	TRBV7-8	TRBJ2-7	17	CASSPRLAGGPSYEQYF	TGTGCCAGCAGCCCGAGACTAGCGGGAGGTCCCTCCTACGAGCAGTACTTC
TRBD2	NA	TRBV6-5	TRBJ2-7	15	CASSYNRGTTYEQYF	TGTGCCAGCAGTTATAACCGCGGGACTACCTACGAGCAGTACTTC
TRBD1	NA	TRBV29-1	TRBJ1-4	13	CSATGGGNEKLFF	TGCAGCGCGACAGGGGGCGGCAATGAAAAACTGTTTTTT
NA	NA	TRBV25-1	TRBJ2-7	15	CASSDLGGNSYEQYF	TGTGCCAGCAGTGATTTGGGGGGAAACTCCTACGAGCAGTACTTC
NA	NA	TRBV27	TRBJ1-6	15	CASNTRGSYNSPLHF	TGTGCCAGCAATACCCGAGGCTCCTATAATTCACCCCTCCACTTT
NA	NA	TRBV15	TRBJ2-7	15	CATSRERGIAYEQYF	TGTGCCACCAGCAGAGAGAGGGGGATAGCCTACGAGCAGTACTTC
NA	NA	TRBV27	TRBJ1-1	13	CASSLLRGTEAFF	TGTGCCAGCAGTTTACTCAGGGGTACTGAAGCTTTCTTT
NA	NA	TRBV3-1/TRBV3-2	TRBJ2-7	13	CASSPRTAYEQYF	TGTGCCAGCAGCCCCCGGACAGCCTACGAGCAGTACTTC
TRBD2	few	TRBV5-1	TRBJ2-2	15	CASGIAGVGTGELFF	TGCGCCAGCGGAATTGCGGGAGTAGGTACCGGGGAGCTGTTTTTT
NA	NA	TRBV21-1	TRBJ2-5	16	CASSKGVGSRPRAQYF	TGTGCCAGCAGCAAAGGTGTGGGGTCCCGCCCCAGGGCCCAGTACTTC
TRBD1	NA	TRBV29-1	TRBJ1-1	14	CSVEPGQQNTEAFF	TGCAGCGTTGAGCCGGGACAGCAGAACACTGAAGCTTTCTTT
TRBD2	once	TRBV18	TRBJ2-1	18	CASSPQGTGGSSYNEQFF	TGTGCCAGCTCACCCCAGGGTACGGGAGGTAGCTCCTACAATGAGCAGTTCTTC
NA	NA	TRBV5-8	TRBJ1-1	15	CASSLKFVRGTEAFF	TGTGCCAGCAGCTTGAAATTTGTCAGGGGCACTGAAGCTTTCTTT
TRBD2	NA	TRBV18	TRBJ2-1	15	CASSPTSGRGNEQFF	TGTGCCAGCTCGCCTACTAGCGGTCGAGGGAATGAGCAGTTCTTC
NA	NA	TRBV20-1	TRBJ1-5	13	CSASLQGNQPQHF	TGCAGTGCTAGTCTACAGGGCAATCAGCCCCAGCATTTT
NA	NA	TRBV6-5	TRBJ2-7	16	CASSYDILGGSYEQYF	TGTGCCAGCAGTTACGACATACTAGGAGGCTCCTACGAGCAGTACTTC
NA	NA	TRBV3-1/TRBV3-2	TRBJ2-3	14	CASSQGGLVDTQYF	TGTGCCAGCAGCCAAGGCGGACTTGTAGATACGCAGTATTTT
NA	NA	TRBV12-3/TRBV12-4	TRBJ2-2	13	CASRWGVPGELFF	TGTGCCAGCAGATGGGGGGTTCCCGGGGAGCTGTTTTTT
TRBD2	NA	TRBV7-3	TRBJ2-3	14	CASQTSPNTDTQYF	TGTGCCAGCCAGACTAGCCCGAACACAGATACGCAGTATTTT
TRBD1	once	TRBV28	TRBJ2-5	15	CASSFLPGQQETQYF	TGTGCCAGCAGTTTTCTTCCGGGACAGCAAGAGACCCAGTACTTC
TRBD1	NA	TRBV28	TRBJ1-2	14	CASSARDRGYGYTF	TGTGCCAGCAGTGCTCGGGACAGAGGATATGGCTACACCTTC
NA	NA	TRBV9	TRBJ2-6	15	CASSVAPSGANVLTF	TGTGCCAGCAGCGTAGCTCCCTCTGGGGCCAACGTCCTGACTTTC
NA	NA	TRBV18	TRBJ1-1	15	CASSPRDTLNTEAFF	TGTGCCAGCTCACCAAGGGACACTTTGAACACTGAAGCTTTCTTT
NA	NA	TRBV5-4	TRBJ1-2	15	CASSLEGGANYGYTF	TGTGCCAGCAGCTTGGAAGGAGGAGCTAACTATGGCTACACCTTC
NA	NA	TRBV18	TRBJ1-3	17	CASSPPIRLPRGNTIYF	TGTGCCAGCTCACCACCAATTAGACTACCGAGGGGAAACACCATATATTTT
NA	NA	TRBV11-2	TRBJ1-1	14	CASSLKPGQHEAFF	TGTGCCAGCAGCTTAAAACCGGGACAACATGAAGCTTTCTTT
TRBD2	NA	TRBV19	TRBJ2-5	13	CASSTSGRQTQYF	TGTGCCAGTAGTACAAGCGGGAGACAGACCCAGTACTTC
TRBD1	NA	TRBV5-1	TRBJ1-1	15	CASSKTTGFETEAFF	TGCGCCAGCAGCAAAACGACAGGGTTTGAAACTGAAGCTTTCTTT
TRBD2	NA	TRBV18	TRBJ2-5	15	CASSHPTSVQETQYF	TGTGCCAGCTCACACCCCACTAGCGTCCAAGAGACCCAGTACTTC
TRBD2	NA	TRBV27	TRBJ2-7	15	CASSLSLAGGNEQYF	TGTGCCAGCAGTTTATCCCTAGCGGGAGGGAACGAGCAGTACTTC
TRBD2	NA	TRBV6-5	TRBJ2-7	16	CASSYAASGGSYEQYF	TGTGCCAGCAGTTACGCGGCTAGCGGGGGCTCCTACGAGCAGTACTTC
NA	NA	TRBV7-3	TRBJ2-1	13	CASSLTRDNEQFF	TGTGCCAGCAGCTTAACTAGAGACAATGAGCAGTTCTTC
NA	NA	TRBV6-5	TRBJ2-3	14	CASSYGPGGDTQYF	TGTGCCAGCAGTTACGGGCCGGGGGGCGATACGCAGTATTTT
NA	NA	TRBV11-2	TRBJ1-1	12	CASSDTNTEAFF	TGTGCCAGCAGCGACACGAACACTGAAGCTTTCTTT
NA	NA	TRBV7-6	TRBJ1-1	15	CASSLALNLNTEAFF	TGTGCCAGCAGCTTAGCGTTAAATTTGAACACTGAAGCTTTCTTT
NA	NA	TRBV5-1	TRBJ1-3	14	CASSLLQGGDTIYF	TGCGCCAGCAGCTTGTTACAGGGTGGTGACACCATATATTTT
TRBD2	NA	TRBV9	TRBJ2-1	16	CASSTGAGGPPNEQFF	TGTGCCAGCAGCACCGGAGCGGGAGGTCCTCCCAATGAGCAGTTCTTC
TRBD1	NA	TRBV19	TRBJ1-1	14	CASSIQGAQTEAFF	TGTGCCAGTAGTATACAGGGGGCCCAAACTGAAGCTTTCTTT
NA	NA	TRBV12-1	TRBJ1-1	16	CASSFPTTGLATEAFF	TGTGCCAGCAGCTTTCCGACGACAGGGTTGGCCACTGAAGCTTTCTTT
TRBD2	NA	TRBV2	TRBJ2-1	18	CASSVSRTSGTGVNEQFF	TGTGCCAGCAGCGTCTCAAGGACTAGCGGGACAGGAGTCAATGAGCAGTTCTTC
NA	NA	TRBV7-3	TRBJ2-3	18	CASSLSASGPQRTDTQYF	TGTGCCAGCAGCTTATCGGCTAGTGGCCCCCAACGCACAGATACGCAGTATTTT